The entry below gives a single TCR beta chain sequence along with its context. Its matching antigen is unknown. The sample is drawn from a study of OX40 agonist ivuxolimab in advanced cancers. General study results and limits: The average count of expanded clones was higher among CD8+ T cells than among CD4+.

Sequencing was performed with immunoSEQ multiplex PCR; in TCRdb, only in-frame clones are kept and a portion is missing. The data show 50,000 to 65,000 clones, with about 81% seen just once and about 1% held by the top ten. CDR1 and CDR2 (germline): KGHSH, LQKENI. The ends lost 6 bases at V and 7 bases at J; junction bases unmatched: 5. The CDR3 spans 12 residues. The rearrangement links TRBV18 to TRBJ1-2; 7 bases are shared with TRBD1. The source material was CD4+ or CD8+ T cells sorted from blood, sampled in a trial of the OX40 agonist ivuxolimab. The receptor comes from an adult with an advanced solid tumor such as melanoma, head and neck, liver or kidney cancer. The CDR3 spells CASSGDRGGYTF. In nucleotides, the CDR3 is TGTGCCAGCTCGGGGGACAGAGGTGGCTACACCTTC.